A selection of T cell receptor beta chains follows, all from one sample in a study of long-term antiretroviral therapy in people with HIV. Profiling relied on immunoSEQ multiplex PCR, and the TCRdb table lists in-frame clones only, not all of them. The sample holds 29,000 or so clones, almost 95% seen once. The input for sequencing was unsorted PBMCs, taken 7.4 years after starting antiretroviral therapy. These receptors were taken from a man aged 50-60 years with HIV. CDR3s include the opening cysteine and the closing phenylalanine or tryptophan. The D gene is left open where the match is weak. For some rows the clone size is stated as once, few or many, or as a class when expanded; others skip it.

J gene: TRBJ1-2
D gene: -
V gene: TRBV19
clone size: -
CDR3 DNA: TGTGCCAGTAGTATAGCGCGGGGGGACTATGGCTACACCTTC
CDR3 protein: CASSIARGDYGYTF

J gene: TRBJ2-5
D gene: -
V gene: TRBV15
clone size: -
CDR3 DNA: TGTGCCACCAGCAGAGAGAAGTACCAGAAAGAGACCCAGTACTTC
CDR3 protein: CATSREKYQKETQYF

J gene: TRBJ2-1
D gene: -
V gene: TRBV6-5
clone size: -
CDR3 DNA: TGTGCCAGCAGTCAAGGGGGGCACAATGAGCAGTTCTTC
CDR3 protein: CASSQGGHNEQFF

J gene: TRBJ2-3
D gene: -
V gene: TRBV7-7
clone size: -
CDR3 DNA: TGTGCCAGCAGCTTAGGTGAAGGTAATACGCAGTATTTT
CDR3 protein: CASSLGEGNTQYF

J gene: TRBJ2-2
D gene: -
V gene: TRBV28
clone size: -
CDR3 DNA: TGTGCCAGCAGTACGCACCCCGGGGAGCTGTTTTTT
CDR3 protein: CASSTHPGELFF

J gene: TRBJ2-5
D gene: -
V gene: TRBV19
clone size: -
CDR3 DNA: TGTGCCAGTAGTATCGGCCCCCGGAGTGGGGAGACCCAGTACTTC
CDR3 protein: CASSIGPRSGETQYF

J gene: TRBJ2-7
D gene: -
V gene: TRBV6-5
clone size: -
CDR3 DNA: TGTGCCAGCGCTCCGACAGCCAACGAGCAGTACTTC
CDR3 protein: CASAPTANEQYF

J gene: TRBJ2-1
D gene: -
V gene: TRBV10-3
clone size: few
CDR3 DNA: TGTGCCATCAGTGAGTCTGGACAGTACAATGAGCAGTTCTTC
CDR3 protein: CAISESGQYNEQFF

J gene: TRBJ1-1
D gene: -
V gene: TRBV30
clone size: -
CDR3 DNA: TGTGCCTGGTATCCCCCAACTGAAGCTTTCTTT
CDR3 protein: CAWYPPTEAFF

J gene: TRBJ1-5
D gene: TRBD1
V gene: TRBV19
clone size: once
CDR3 DNA: TGTGCCAGTAGTATACCCCGGGACAGGGGTCGCAATCAGCCCCAGCATTTT
CDR3 protein: CASSIPRDRGRNQPQHF

J gene: TRBJ2-2
D gene: -
V gene: TRBV27
clone size: -
CDR3 DNA: TGTGCCAGCAGCCCGACACCGACCCAGAGTTTCAACACCGGGGAGCTGTTTTTT
CDR3 protein: CASSPTPTQSFNTGELFF

J gene: TRBJ2-7
D gene: TRBD2
V gene: TRBV5-1
clone size: -
CDR3 DNA: TGCGCCAGCAGCAAGGGACTAGCGGGGTACGAGCAGTACTTC
CDR3 protein: CASSKGLAGYEQYF

J gene: TRBJ2-7
D gene: -
V gene: TRBV5-8
clone size: -
CDR3 DNA: TGTGCCAGCAGCTTCGACAGGTCCTTCTCCTACGAGCAGTACTTC
CDR3 protein: CASSFDRSFSYEQYF

J gene: TRBJ1-6
D gene: -
V gene: TRBV28
clone size: -
CDR3 DNA: TGTGCCAGCAGTTTATTTAGGGATTCACCCCTCCACTTT
CDR3 protein: CASSLFRDSPLHF

J gene: TRBJ1-1
D gene: TRBD1
V gene: TRBV5-8
clone size: -
CDR3 DNA: TGTGCCAGCAGCTTAGGGGGACAGGGGTGGACTGAAGCTTTCTTT
CDR3 protein: CASSLGGQGWTEAFF

J gene: TRBJ2-1
D gene: -
V gene: TRBV10-3
clone size: once
CDR3 DNA: TGTGCCATCAGTGGGACAGTCGACAATGAGCAGTTCTTC
CDR3 protein: CAISGTVDNEQFF

J gene: TRBJ1-4
D gene: -
V gene: TRBV7-2
clone size: -
CDR3 DNA: TGTGCCAGCACCAGGGGCTCTAATGAAAAACTGTTTTTT
CDR3 protein: CASTRGSNEKLFF

J gene: TRBJ2-7
D gene: TRBD1
V gene: TRBV29-1
clone size: -
CDR3 DNA: TGCAGCTCCAGACAGGGTCCCTACGAGCAGTACTTC
CDR3 protein: CSSRQGPYEQYF

J gene: TRBJ1-1
D gene: TRBD1
V gene: TRBV6-6
clone size: -
CDR3 DNA: TGTGCCAGCAGTTACGGGACAGGGGGGACTGAAGCTTTCTTT
CDR3 protein: CASSYGTGGTEAFF

J gene: TRBJ1-6
D gene: -
V gene: TRBV4-1
clone size: -
CDR3 DNA: TGCGCCAGCAGCCAAGAGGGAAGAGGGCCCGGCAATTCACCCCTCCACTTT
CDR3 protein: CASSQEGRGPGNSPLHF

J gene: TRBJ2-5
D gene: TRBD1
V gene: TRBV28
clone size: -
CDR3 DNA: TGTGCCAGCAGGGGACGACAGGGACGATGGGAGCAGTACTTC
CDR3 protein: CASRGRQGRWEQYF

J gene: TRBJ2-7
D gene: TRBD1
V gene: TRBV15
clone size: -
CDR3 DNA: TGTGCCACCGGACAGGGTGGACTTGGCGAGCAGTACTTC
CDR3 protein: CATGQGGLGEQYF

J gene: TRBJ1-6
D gene: -
V gene: TRBV7-9
clone size: -
CDR3 DNA: TGTGCCAGCAGCTTAAGCCCAGGCCTCGGAGGATCACCCCTCCACTTT
CDR3 protein: CASSLSPGLGGSPLHF

J gene: TRBJ2-3
D gene: -
V gene: TRBV4-2
clone size: -
CDR3 DNA: TGTGCCAGCAGCCAAGATTTACGGGGGGCCGATACGCAGTATTTT
CDR3 protein: CASSQDLRGADTQYF

J gene: TRBJ1-2
D gene: TRBD1
V gene: TRBV7-8
clone size: once
CDR3 DNA: TGTGCCAGCAGCTTGGACAGGGCTAATGGCTACACCTTC
CDR3 protein: CASSLDRANGYTF

J gene: TRBJ1-4
D gene: -
V gene: TRBV11-2
clone size: once
CDR3 DNA: TGTGCCAGCAGCTTAGGAGCGGGTACTAATGAAAAACTGTTTTTT
CDR3 protein: CASSLGAGTNEKLFF

J gene: TRBJ2-2
D gene: -
V gene: TRBV9
clone size: -
CDR3 DNA: TGTGCCAGCAGCGCGTGGGTCACCGGGGAGCTGTTTTTT
CDR3 protein: CASSAWVTGELFF

J gene: TRBJ2-1
D gene: TRBD1
V gene: TRBV19
clone size: -
CDR3 DNA: TGTGCCAGTAGCCCCGGGACAGGGGGCGAAGGGGAGCAGTTCTTC
CDR3 protein: CASSPGTGGEGEQFF

J gene: TRBJ2-7
D gene: -
V gene: TRBV7-6
clone size: once
CDR3 DNA: TGTGCCAGCAGCACAGGGTACGAGCAGTACTTC
CDR3 protein: CASSTGYEQYF

J gene: TRBJ2-3
D gene: TRBD2
V gene: TRBV9
clone size: -
CDR3 DNA: TGTGCCAGCAGCGTAGCCGCTAGCGGGGGGTTTGATACGCAGTATTTT
CDR3 protein: CASSVAASGGFDTQYF

J gene: TRBJ2-7
D gene: TRBD2
V gene: TRBV15
clone size: -
CDR3 DNA: TGTGCCACCAGCAGAGAGGCTAGCGGTACCTACGAGCAGTACTTC
CDR3 protein: CATSREASGTYEQYF